This T cell receptor (beta chain) is from a study of OX40 agonist ivuxolimab in advanced cancers. The protocol was immunoSEQ multiplex PCR, while the TCRdb copy is restricted to in-frame clones and leaves out a portion. This sample carries 57,000 or so clones, more than 85% of them seen once, and the ten largest clones take about 1.2%. This clone was counted only a few times. Trimming cost V 0 bases and J 0 bases; bases outside gene matches: 6. The germline V gene has CDR1 SQVTM and CDR2 ANQGSEA. CDR3 size: 16 residues. V and J are TRBV29-1 and TRBJ2-3; 7 bases map to TRBD2. The sample here was CD4+ or CD8+ T cells sorted from blood, taken in a trial of the OX40 agonist ivuxolimab. This sequence originates from an adult with an advanced solid tumor such as melanoma, head and neck, liver or kidney cancer. DNA of the CDR3: TGCAGCGTTGAAGAGGGAAGGGGAGGGAGCACAGATACGCAGTATTTT. It encodes CSVEEGRGGSTDTQYF.